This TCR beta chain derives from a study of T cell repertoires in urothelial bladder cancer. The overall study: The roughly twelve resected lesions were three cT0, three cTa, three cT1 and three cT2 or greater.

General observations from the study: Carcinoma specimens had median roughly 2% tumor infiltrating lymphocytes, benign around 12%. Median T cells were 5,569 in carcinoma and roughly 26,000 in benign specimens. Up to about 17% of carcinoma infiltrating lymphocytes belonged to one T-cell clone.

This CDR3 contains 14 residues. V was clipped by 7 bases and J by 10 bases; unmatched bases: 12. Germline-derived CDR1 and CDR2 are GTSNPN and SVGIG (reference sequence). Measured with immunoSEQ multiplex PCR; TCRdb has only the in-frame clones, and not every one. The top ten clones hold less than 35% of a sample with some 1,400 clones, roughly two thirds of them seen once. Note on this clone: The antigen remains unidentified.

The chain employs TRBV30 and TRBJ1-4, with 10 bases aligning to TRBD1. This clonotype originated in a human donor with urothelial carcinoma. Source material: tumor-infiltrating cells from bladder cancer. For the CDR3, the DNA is TGTGCCTCGCTGTTAGGACAGGGGGGCGGAAAACTGTTTTTT. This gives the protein CASLLGQGGGKLFF.